This T cell receptor beta chain was recorded in a study of vaccination and CD4 T cells after COVID-19. For the study at large: Culture controls were given either a CEFX pool, an HIV-1 Nef pool, or no peptide.

To note about this clonotype: Its antigen remains unidentified.

This CDR3 region has 16 residues. V trimming: 6 bases; J trimming: 0 bases; junction bases outside the gene matches: 8. Germline V CDR1 and CDR2: SNHLY, FYNNEI. Treatment defined: roughly 10-day PBMC culture with coronavirus spike peptide pools or control peptides (ViraFEST assay). ViraFEST used peptide pools to expand antigen-specific T cells, then sequenced TCRs. Cultured CD4+ T-cell DNA underwent Oncomine TCR Beta short-read sequencing. TCRdb passed the PCR reads through MiXCR, listing each CDR3 protein once. The sample lists several thousand distinct CDR3 sequences, 44% occurring once. V usage is TRBV2 and J usage is TRBJ1-5; 7 positions match TRBD1. Source material: CD4+ T cells from blood, cultured in vitro. The TCR was taken from a human donor who had recovered from COVID-19. Here the CDR3 reads CASRRSAGGSNQPQHF. The CDR3, as DNA: TGTGCCAGCAGAAGGTCGGCAGGGGGTAGCAATCAGCCCCAGCATTTT.